The next 27 T cell receptor beta chains were all read from a single sample in a study of cytomegalovirus exposure and HLA in healthy donors. PCR primers comprised 60 Vbeta and 13 Jbeta primers. Method: immunoSEQ multiplex PCR; TCRdb's copy keeps in-frame clones and lacks some. Of approximately 170,000 clones listed, roughly four fifths are singletons. What was sequenced was PBMCs. The receptors shown here come from a man in his fifties or sixties in good health and CMV-seropositive.

This chain connects TRBV30 to TRBJ1-2; possibly TRBD1 for D (6 bases). Germline V gene data show CDR1 as GTSNPN and CDR2 as SVGIG (reference sequence). The germline V and J ends were trimmed by 3 bases and 0 bases, with 14 bases remaining between them. This CDR3 comprises 15 residues. This chain's CDR3 is CAWSKGHGANYGYTF. In DNA, the CDR3 is TGTGCCTGGAGCAAGGGACACGGAGCTAACTATGGCTACACCTTC.

About this clone: This same CDR3 is encoded by further DNA sequences in the sample. CDR3 amino acids: CASSTYRGAASPLHF. CDR3 in DNA: TGTGCCAGCAGTACCTACAGGGGAGCGGCTTCACCCCTCCACTTT. This chain connects TRBV6-6 to TRBJ1-6, with 7 bases lining up with TRBD1. CDR3 length: 15 amino acids. V dropped 5 bases and J dropped 9; count of bases not matched to a gene: 10. The germline gives CDR1 MNHNY, CDR2 SVGAGI (reference sequence).

The chain couples TRBV30 to TRBJ1-1; 8 positions agree with TRBD1. CDR1 GTSNPN and CDR2 SVGIG come from the germline V gene (reference sequence). The J segment lost 7 bases and the V segment lost 5 bases, leaving 9 bases of the junction unmatched. The CDR3 covers 13 residues. The CDR3 here is CAWAKDRDNEAFF. CDR3 bases: TGTGCCTGGGCGAAGGACAGGGACAATGAAGCTTTCTTT.

The genes are TRBV6-1 and TRBJ2-1; no firm D call. This CDR3 comprises 14 residues. CDR1 is MNHNS, CDR2 SASEGT, per germline. V lost 6 bases and J 0 bases, leaving 9 bases between the germline ends. For the CDR3, the DNA is TGTGCCAGCAGGATACAGAGCTCCTACAATGAGCAGTTCTTC. Translated: CASRIQSSYNEQFF.

This CDR3 is CASSGAGGGREQYF. The DNA for the CDR3 is TGTGCCAGCAGTGGAGCGGGAGGGGGCCGGGAGCAGTACTTC. The J gene is TRBJ2-7, the V gene TRBV28, with TRBD2 matching 10 bases. The germline CDR1 and CDR2 sequences are MDHEN and SYDVKM. The trim removed 5 bases at V and 7 bases at J, leaving 8 bases unmatched. This CDR3 is built from 14 residues.

The chain recombines TRBV12-5 with TRBJ2-3; D is perhaps TRBD1 (5 bases). This CDR3 comprises 14 residues. From germline, CDR1 is LGHNT and CDR2 FRNRAP. V shed 1 base and J shed 3 bases, with 8 bases lying between them. The CDR3 here is CASGLGQTTDTQYF. CDR3 DNA: TGTGCTAGTGGTTTGGGACAGACAACAGATACGCAGTATTTT.

J is TRBJ2-3 and V is TRBV2; 8 positions match TRBD2. Germline-derived CDR1 and CDR2 are SNHLY and FYNNEI. Trimming removed 3 bases from V and 6 bases from J; junction bases left unmatched: 5. This CDR3 spans 14 amino acids. The CDR3 DNA follows: TGTGCCAGCAGTGACCCCGGGGGGGCCGATACGCAGTATTTT. Its protein is CASSDPGGADTQYF.

There are a few counts of this clone. The V call is TRBV6-5, the J call TRBJ2-6, with D tentatively TRBD2 (5 bases). V was trimmed by 7 bases and J by 3 bases, leaving 13 bases between them. The CDR3 loop spans 15 amino acids. Germline V CDR1 and CDR2: MNHEY, SVGAGI. DNA of the CDR3: TGTGCCAGCAACGCCGGAGGTCTTGGGGCCAACGTCCTGACTTTC. As protein: CASNAGGLGANVLTF.

The chain uses TRBV7-8 and TRBJ2-1; possibly TRBD2 for D (5 bases). This CDR3 has 10 residues. V was shortened by 4 bases and J by 15 bases, with 10 bases between the two germline ends. The germline V gene encodes CDR1 SGHVS and CDR2 FQNEAQ. The CDR3 coding sequence is TGTGCCAGCAGCTCCGGGGTTTTGTTCTTC. It encodes CASSSGVLFF.

The chain links TRBV13 to TRBJ2-1; 11 nucleotides agree with TRBD2. Germline CDR1 PRHDT, CDR2 FYEKMQ (reference sequence). V trimming: 5 bases; J trimming: 3 bases; junction bases outside the gene matches: 9. CDR3 length equals 17 residues. CDR3 sequence (DNA): TGTGCCAGCAGCCCCACTAGCGGGGGACCTCACTACAATGAGCAGTTCTTC. Protein: CASSPTSGGPHYNEQFF.

The V call is TRBV19, the J call TRBJ2-7; the D is unclear. CDR1 is LNHDA and CDR2 is SQIVND in the germline V gene (reference sequence). This CDR3 contains 15 residues. Trimming took off 5 bases at V and 2 bases at J, with 16 bases between the two ends. The CDR3 sequence is CASSPSLSRTYEQYF. As DNA, the CDR3 is TGTGCCAGTAGTCCCAGCCTGAGCAGGACCTACGAGCAGTACTTC.

As for this clone: At one end the junction does not follow the germline gene, possibly because of a read error. The chain is built from TRBV7-6 and TRBJ2-1; D unresolved. The germline V gene has CDR1 SGHVS and CDR2 FNYEAQ. The CDR3 has 14 amino acids. The CDR3 sequence: CASSLTASYNERFF. The CDR3 nucleotides read TGTGCCAGCAGCTTAACGGCCTCCTACAATGAGCGGTTCTTC.

V and J are TRBV30 and TRBJ1-6; D is undetermined. Trimming cost V 5 bases and J 0 bases, with 14 bases left between them. Germline V gene data show CDR1 as GTSNPN and CDR2 as SVGIG (reference sequence). The CDR3 consists of 16 residues. The CDR3 nucleotides are TGTGCCTGGTCCGACAACATGAGCTCCTATAATTCACCCCTCCACTTT. As protein: CAWSDNMSSYNSPLHF.

This clone has a handful of counts. The chain uses TRBV9 and TRBJ2-7; 8 bases map to TRBD1. V shed 3 bases, J shed 6 bases, and the junction held 2 bases outside the gene matches. The CDR3 runs 12 residues. Germline CDR1 and CDR2: SGDLS and YYNGEE. This chain's CDR3 is CASSGQGSEQYF. The CDR3, as DNA: TGTGCCAGCAGCGGACAGGGGAGCGAGCAGTACTTC.

There are a few counts of this clone. The chain employs TRBV6-6 and TRBJ1-3, with D uncertain. Germline assignment: CDR1 MNHNY and CDR2 SVGAGI (reference sequence). Trimming removed 10 bases from V and 1 base from J, with 5 bases in between. The CDR3 runs 11 residues. CDR3 sequence (DNA): TGTGCCACCCGGTCTGGAAACACCATATATTTT. Translating gives CATRSGNTIYF.

J is TRBJ1-5 and V is TRBV6-6, with D possibly matching TRBD1 (6 bases). Germline CDR1 and CDR2: MNHNY and SVGAGI (reference sequence). The CDR3 spans 16 residues. Trimming removed 7 bases at V and 4 bases at J, with 20 bases between. This CDR3 reads CASTRGGEPRNQPQHF. The CDR3 DNA follows: TGTGCCAGCACCCGAGGGGGGGAACCTCGAAATCAGCCCCAGCATTTT.

The chain couples TRBV9 to TRBJ2-3; 9 nucleotides align to TRBD1. V dropped 3 bases and J dropped 4; count of bases not matched to a gene: 9. The CDR3 is made up of 16 amino acids. Germline assignment: CDR1 SGDLS and CDR2 YYNGEE. The CDR3 is CASSDRKGTGSDTQYF. The CDR3 DNA sequence: TGTGCCAGCAGCGATCGAAAGGGGACAGGGTCAGATACGCAGTATTTT.

The chain combines TRBV6-6 with TRBJ2-7, with D perhaps TRBD2 (5 bases). V lost 5 bases to trimming and J lost 4 bases, with 12 bases between them. Germline V gene sequence: CDR1 MNHNY, CDR2 SVGAGI (reference sequence). This CDR3 is built from 13 residues. The CDR3 DNA is TGTGCCAGCAGTCCTGATCCGGGATACGAGCAGTACTTC. Protein product: CASSPDPGYEQYF.

The chain combines TRBV28 with TRBJ2-1; 10 bases map to TRBD2. Trimming removed 5 bases from V and 14 bases from J; junction bases left unmatched: 9. From germline, CDR1 is MDHEN and CDR2 SYDVKM. CDR3 size: 13 residues. CDR3 DNA sequence: TGTGCCAGCAGTCTAGGGACTAGCGTTAAGAAGTTCTTC. Residues: CASSLGTSVKKFF.

This sequence joins TRBV19 and TRBJ2-2; maybe TRBD1 (5 bases). In germline, CDR1 is LNHDA, CDR2 SQIVND (reference sequence). This CDR3 contains 13 residues. The V gene lost 6 bases and the J gene lost 6 bases, with 11 bases spanning the gap. CDR3 sequence reads: CASRVQGPGELFF. The CDR3 bases are TGTGCCAGTAGGGTGCAGGGCCCCGGGGAGCTGTTTTTT. Based on the CDR3 plus reference TRBV19 and TRBJ2-2, the full variable domain is DGGITQSPKYLFRKEGQNVTLSCEQNLNHDAMYWYRQDPGQGLRLIYYSQIVNDFQKGDIAEGYSVSREKKESFPLTVTSAQKNPTAFYLCASRVQGPGELFFGEGSRLTVL.

This chain joins TRBV19 and TRBJ2-5; TRBD1 matches 7 bases. Germline values: CDR1 LNHDA, CDR2 SQIVND (reference sequence). This CDR3 comprises 15 residues. J lost 4 bases, V lost 6 bases, and 11 bases had no gene match. CDR3 nucleotides: TGTGCCAGTAGGGGGAATGACAGGGATCGAGAGACCCAGTACTTC. As protein: CASRGNDRDRETQYF.

This chain uses TRBV15 with TRBJ2-1; the match to TRBD2 covers 10 bases. The trim removed 0 bases at V and 7 bases at J, leaving 9 bases unmatched. CDR1 and CDR2 (germline): LNHNV, YYDKDF (reference sequence). The length of the CDR3 is 17 residues. Here the CDR3 reads CATSRDPSGRAGNEQFF. The CDR3 DNA reads as TGTGCCACCAGCAGAGACCCGAGCGGGAGGGCCGGGAATGAGCAGTTCTTC.

The V and J genes are TRBV7-8 and TRBJ2-5; 9 bases align to TRBD2. Per germline, CDR1 SGHVS and CDR2 FQNEAQ. There are 16 residues in the CDR3. The V and J ends lost 1 base and 4 bases, in that order; junction bases with no gene match: 7. CDR3 sequence: CASSLVGSGGLETQYF. CDR3 DNA: TGTGCCAGCAGCTTAGTGGGTAGCGGGGGTCTAGAGACCCAGTACTTC.

As to this clone: One junction end disagrees with the germline gene, perhaps due to a read error. The same CDR3 arises from other DNA sequences in this sample as well. The chain is built from TRBV9 and TRBJ2-7; 7 nucleotides agree with TRBD1. This CDR3 region has 15 residues. Germline CDR1 SGDLS, CDR2 YYNGEE. CDR3 sequence: CASSTWDSLDYEQYF. The CDR3, as DNA: TGCGCCAGCAGCACCTGGGACAGTTTAGACTACGAGCAGTACTTC.

The V gene is TRBV19, the J gene TRBJ2-5; 8 bases match TRBD2. CDR1 and CDR2 from the germline V gene are LNHDA and SQIVND (reference sequence). The CDR3 runs 15 residues. J was trimmed by 0 bases and V by 6 bases; bases with no gene match: 6. DNA for the CDR3: TGTGCCAGTAGCCAACAGCGGGGGCACCAAGAGACCCAGTACTTC. This translates into CASSQQRGHQETQYF.

The gene calls are TRBV11-2 and TRBJ2-7; 7 bases match TRBD1. This CDR3 is built from 15 residues. Germline CDR1 reads SGHAT; CDR2 reads FQNNGV. The ends lost 5 bases at V and 0 bases at J; junction bases unmatched: 7. The CDR3 here is CASSPPDRSSYEQYF. Here the CDR3 DNA reads TGTGCCAGCAGCCCCCCGGACAGGAGCTCCTACGAGCAGTACTTC.

The J gene is TRBJ1-1, the V gene TRBV5-1; TRBD1 might be the D (6 bases). The CDR3 contains 14 residues. Looked up from germline, CDR1 is SGHRS and CDR2 is YFSETQ. Trimming cost V 0 bases and J 4 bases, with 10 bases left between them. This CDR3 reads CASSLDVGGTEAFF. Here the CDR3 DNA reads TGCGCCAGCAGCTTGGATGTAGGGGGCACTGAAGCTTTCTTT.